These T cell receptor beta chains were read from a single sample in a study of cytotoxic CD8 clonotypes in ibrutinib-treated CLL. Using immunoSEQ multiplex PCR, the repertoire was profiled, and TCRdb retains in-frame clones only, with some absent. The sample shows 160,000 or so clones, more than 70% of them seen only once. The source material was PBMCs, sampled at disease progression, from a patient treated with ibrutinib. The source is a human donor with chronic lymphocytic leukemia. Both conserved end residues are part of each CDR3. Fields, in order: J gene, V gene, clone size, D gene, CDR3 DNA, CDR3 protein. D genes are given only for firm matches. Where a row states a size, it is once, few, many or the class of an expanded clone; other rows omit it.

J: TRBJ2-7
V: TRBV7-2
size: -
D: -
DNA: TGTGCCAGCAGCTTAGCGAGCCGTGTCGAGCAGTACTTC
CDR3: CASSLASRVEQYF

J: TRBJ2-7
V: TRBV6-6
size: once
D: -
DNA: TGTGCCAGCAGTTACTACGGGCAAGACGAGCAGTACTTC
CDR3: CASSYYGQDEQYF

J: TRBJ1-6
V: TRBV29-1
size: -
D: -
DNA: TGCAGCGTTGGCAGGGACGTTCGGAATTCACCCCTCCACTTT
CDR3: CSVGRDVRNSPLHF

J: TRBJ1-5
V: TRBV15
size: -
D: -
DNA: TGTGCCACAGGTAATAGCAATCAGCCCCAGCATTTT
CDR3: CATGNSNQPQHF

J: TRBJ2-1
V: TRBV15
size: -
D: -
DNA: TGTGCCACCAGCAGAGATAGGGGGACCTACAATGAGCAGTTCTTC
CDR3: CATSRDRGTYNEQFF

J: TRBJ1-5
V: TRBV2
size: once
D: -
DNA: TGTGCCAGCAGTGAAGCGGGCGGGGGCGGTCAGCCCCAGCATTTT
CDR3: CASSEAGGGGQPQHF

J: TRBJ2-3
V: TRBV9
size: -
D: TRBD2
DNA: TGTGCCAGCAGCGGACCCGGACTAGCGGGAGTAGATACGCAGTATTTT
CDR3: CASSGPGLAGVDTQYF

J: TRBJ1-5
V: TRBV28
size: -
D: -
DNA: TGTGCCAGCAGTCTAATGGACCCAAGGTTGTATCAGCCCCAGCATTTT
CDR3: CASSLMDPRLYQPQHF

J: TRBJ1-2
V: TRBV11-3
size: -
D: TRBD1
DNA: TGTGCCAGCAGCTTAGGACCCGGGACAGGGTTCTATGGCTACACCTTC
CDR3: CASSLGPGTGFYGYTF

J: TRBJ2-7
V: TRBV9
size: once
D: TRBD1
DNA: TGTGCCAGCAGCCTCGGACAGGGATCCTACGAGCAGTACTTC
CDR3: CASSLGQGSYEQYF

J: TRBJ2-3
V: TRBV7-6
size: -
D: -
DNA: TGTGCCAGCAGCTTAGCAAGGAGTGATACGCAGTATTTT
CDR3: CASSLARSDTQYF

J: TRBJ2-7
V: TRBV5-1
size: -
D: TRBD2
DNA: TGCGCCAGCAGCTTGGACGCAGCGGGACCCTACGAGCAGTACTTC
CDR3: CASSLDAAGPYEQYF

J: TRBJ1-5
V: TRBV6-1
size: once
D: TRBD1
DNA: TGTGCCAGCAGTGAATTACAGACAGGGTTTGGGCAGCCCCAGCATTTT
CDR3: CASSELQTGFGQPQHF

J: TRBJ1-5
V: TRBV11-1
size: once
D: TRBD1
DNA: TGTGCCAGCAGCCTGGACAGGAGCAATCAGCCCCAGCATTTT
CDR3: CASSLDRSNQPQHF

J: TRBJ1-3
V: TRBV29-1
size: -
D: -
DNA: TGCAGCGTTGCCGTGAACTCTGGAAACACCATATATTTT
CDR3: CSVAVNSGNTIYF

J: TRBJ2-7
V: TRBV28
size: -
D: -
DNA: TGTGCCAGCAGTCCTCGGGACATAGAGTACGAGCAGTACTTC
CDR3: CASSPRDIEYEQYF

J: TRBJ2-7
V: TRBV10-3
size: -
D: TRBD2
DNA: TGTGCCATCAGTCGGAGCGGGAGCTCCTACGAGCAGTACTTC
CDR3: CAISRSGSSYEQYF

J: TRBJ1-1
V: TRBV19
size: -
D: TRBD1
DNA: TGTGCCAGTAGTACCGGGACAGGGCTAAACACTGAAGCTTTCTTT
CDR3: CASSTGTGLNTEAFF

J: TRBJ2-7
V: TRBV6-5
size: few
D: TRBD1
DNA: TGTGCCAGCAGTTACTCGACAGGGATTGGCGAGCAGTACTTC
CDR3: CASSYSTGIGEQYF

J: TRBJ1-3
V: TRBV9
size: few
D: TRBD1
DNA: TGTGCCAGCAGCCCCGGGACAGCTTCTTACTCTGGAAACACCATATATTTT
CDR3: CASSPGTASYSGNTIYF

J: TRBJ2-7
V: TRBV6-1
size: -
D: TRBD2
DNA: TGTGCCAGCAGGACTAGCGGACTCTACGAGCAGTACTTC
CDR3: CASRTSGLYEQYF

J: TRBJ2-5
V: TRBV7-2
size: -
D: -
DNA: TGTGCCAGCAGCGCGGGCTCCTGGGAGACCCAGTACTTC
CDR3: CASSAGSWETQYF